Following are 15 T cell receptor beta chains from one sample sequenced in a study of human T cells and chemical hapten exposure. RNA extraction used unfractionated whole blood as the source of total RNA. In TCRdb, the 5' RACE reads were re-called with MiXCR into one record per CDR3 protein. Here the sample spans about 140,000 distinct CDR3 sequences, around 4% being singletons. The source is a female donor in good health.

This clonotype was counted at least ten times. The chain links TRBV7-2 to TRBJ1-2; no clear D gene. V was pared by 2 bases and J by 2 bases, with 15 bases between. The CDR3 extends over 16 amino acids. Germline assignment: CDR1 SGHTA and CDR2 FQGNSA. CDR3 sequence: CASSLTPTAQNYGYTF. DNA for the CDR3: TGTGCCAGCAGCTTAACTCCGACGGCACAAAACTATGGCTACACCTTC.

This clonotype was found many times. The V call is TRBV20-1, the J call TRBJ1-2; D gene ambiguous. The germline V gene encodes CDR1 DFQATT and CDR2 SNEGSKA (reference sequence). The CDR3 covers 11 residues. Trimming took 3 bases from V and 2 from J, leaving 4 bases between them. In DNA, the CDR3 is TGCAGTGCTAGTGAAAACTATGGCTACACCTTC. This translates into CSASENYGYTF.

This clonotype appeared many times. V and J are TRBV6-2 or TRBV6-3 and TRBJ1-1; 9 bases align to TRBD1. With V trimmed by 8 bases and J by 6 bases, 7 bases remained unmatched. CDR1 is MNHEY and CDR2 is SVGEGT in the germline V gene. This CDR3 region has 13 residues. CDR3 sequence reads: CASLQGAPPEAFF. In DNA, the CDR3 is TGTGCCAGCCTACAGGGGGCCCCGCCTGAAGCTTTCTTT.

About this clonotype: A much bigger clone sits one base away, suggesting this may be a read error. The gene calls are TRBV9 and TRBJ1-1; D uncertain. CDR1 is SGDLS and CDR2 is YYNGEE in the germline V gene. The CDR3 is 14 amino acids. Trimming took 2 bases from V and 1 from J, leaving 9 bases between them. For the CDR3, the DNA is TGTGCCAGCAGCGTTGGGTCGACGAACACTGAAGCTTTCTTT. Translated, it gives CASSVGSTNTEAFF. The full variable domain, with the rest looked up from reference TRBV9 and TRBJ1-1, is DSGVTQTPKHLITATGQRVTLRCSPRSGDLSVYWYQQSLDQGLQFLIQYYNGEERAKGNILERFSAQQFPDLHSELNLSSLELGDSALYFCASSVGSTNTEAFFGQGTRLTVV.

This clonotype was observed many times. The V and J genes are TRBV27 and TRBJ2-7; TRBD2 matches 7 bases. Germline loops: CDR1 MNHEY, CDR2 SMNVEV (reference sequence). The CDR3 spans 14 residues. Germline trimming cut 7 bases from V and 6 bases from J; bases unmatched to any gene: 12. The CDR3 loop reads CASTPWGGKAEQYF. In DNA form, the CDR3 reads TGTGCCAGCACCCCGTGGGGGGGGAAGGCCGAGCAGTACTTC.

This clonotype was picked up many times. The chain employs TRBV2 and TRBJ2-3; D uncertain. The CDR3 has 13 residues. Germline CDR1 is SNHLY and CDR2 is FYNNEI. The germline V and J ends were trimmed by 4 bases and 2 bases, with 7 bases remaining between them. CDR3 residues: CASSVTNTDTQYF. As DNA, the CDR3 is TGTGCCAGCAGTGTTACAAACACAGATACGCAGTATTTT.

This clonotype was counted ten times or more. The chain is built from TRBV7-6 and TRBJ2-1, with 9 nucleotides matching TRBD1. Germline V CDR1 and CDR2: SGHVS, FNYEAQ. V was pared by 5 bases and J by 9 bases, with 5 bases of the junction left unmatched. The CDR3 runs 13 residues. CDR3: CASSRDRDGEQFF. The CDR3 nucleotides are TGTGCCAGCAGCCGGGACAGGGATGGTGAGCAGTTCTTC.

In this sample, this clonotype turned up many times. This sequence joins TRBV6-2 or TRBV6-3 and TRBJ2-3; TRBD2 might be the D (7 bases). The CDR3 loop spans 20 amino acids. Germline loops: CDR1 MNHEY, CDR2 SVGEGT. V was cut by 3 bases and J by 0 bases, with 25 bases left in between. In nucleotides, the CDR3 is TGTGCCAGCAGTTATTCGATGCTTTCCGACGGGGGGCCCAGCACAGATACGCAGTATTTT. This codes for CASSYSMLSDGGPSTDTQYF.

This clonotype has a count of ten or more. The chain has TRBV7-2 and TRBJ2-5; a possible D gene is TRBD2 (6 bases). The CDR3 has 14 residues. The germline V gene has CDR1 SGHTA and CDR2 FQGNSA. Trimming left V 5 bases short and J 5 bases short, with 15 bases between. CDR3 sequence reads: CASSPRTISETQYF. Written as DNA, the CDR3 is TGTGCCAGCAGCCCGAGGACTATTTCGGAGACCCAGTACTTC.

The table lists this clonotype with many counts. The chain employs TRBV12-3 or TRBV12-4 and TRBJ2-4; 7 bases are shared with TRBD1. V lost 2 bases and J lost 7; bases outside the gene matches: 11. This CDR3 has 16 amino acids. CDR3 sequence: CASSLSKGASINIQYF. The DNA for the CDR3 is TGTGCCAGCAGTTTATCAAAGGGGGCCTCTATTAACATTCAGTACTTC.

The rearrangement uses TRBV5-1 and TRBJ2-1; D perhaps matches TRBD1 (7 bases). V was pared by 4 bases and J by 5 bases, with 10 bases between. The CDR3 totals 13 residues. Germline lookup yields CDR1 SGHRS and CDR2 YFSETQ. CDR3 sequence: CASSRGTDNEQFF. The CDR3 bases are TGCGCCAGCAGCCGGGGGACAGACAATGAGCAGTTCTTC.

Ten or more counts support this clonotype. CDR3 in DNA: TGTGCCAGCAGTGAATTAGGACAGAACACTGAAGCTTTCTTT. It encodes CASSELGQNTEAFF. The chain employs TRBV25-1 and TRBJ1-1, with a tentative D call TRBD1 (5 bases). This CDR3 region has 14 residues. V was cut by 1 base and J by 1 base, with 7 bases left in between. Germline assignment: CDR1 MGHDK and CDR2 SYGVNS. Full variable domain (outside the CDR3, taken from reference TRBV25-1 and TRBJ1-1): EADIYQTPRYLVIGTGKKITLECSQTMGHDKMYWYQQDPGMELHLIHYSYGVNSTEKGDLSSESTVSRIRTEHFPLTLESARPSHTSQYLCASSELGQNTEAFFGQGTRLTVV.

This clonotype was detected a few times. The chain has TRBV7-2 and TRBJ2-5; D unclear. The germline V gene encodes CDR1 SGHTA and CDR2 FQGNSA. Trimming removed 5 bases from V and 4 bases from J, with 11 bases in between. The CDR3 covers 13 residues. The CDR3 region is CASSNFVLETQYF. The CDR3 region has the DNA TGTGCCAGCAGCAACTTTGTTCTAGAGACCCAGTACTTC.

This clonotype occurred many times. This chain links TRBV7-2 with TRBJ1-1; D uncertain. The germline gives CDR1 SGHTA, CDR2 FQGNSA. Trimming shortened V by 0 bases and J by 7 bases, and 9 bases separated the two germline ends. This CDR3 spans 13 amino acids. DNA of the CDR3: TGTGCCAGCAGCTTAGCGCTTGTCAGTGAAGCTTTCTTT. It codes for CASSLALVSEAFF.

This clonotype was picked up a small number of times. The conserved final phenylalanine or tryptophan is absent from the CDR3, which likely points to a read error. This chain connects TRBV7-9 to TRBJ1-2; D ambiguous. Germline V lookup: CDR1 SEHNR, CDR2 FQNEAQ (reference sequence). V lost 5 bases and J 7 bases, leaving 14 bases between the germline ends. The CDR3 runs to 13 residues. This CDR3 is CASSPATPRGYTL. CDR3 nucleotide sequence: TGTGCCAGCAGCCCCGCGACTCCTCGTGGCTACACCTTA.